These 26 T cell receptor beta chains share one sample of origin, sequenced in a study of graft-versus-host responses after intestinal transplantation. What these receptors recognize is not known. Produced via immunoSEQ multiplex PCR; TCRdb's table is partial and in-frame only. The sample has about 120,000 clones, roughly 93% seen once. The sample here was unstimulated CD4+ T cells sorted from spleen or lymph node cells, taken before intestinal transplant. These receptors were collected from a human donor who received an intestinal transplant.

CDR3 amino acids: CSVEGGTGVGEQYF. CDR3 in DNA: TGCAGCGTTGAGGGGGGGACAGGGGTGGGCGAGCAGTACTTC. The V and J genes are TRBV29-1 and TRBJ2-7, with TRBD1 identical over 10 bases. The CDR3 contains 14 residues. V was clipped by 3 bases and J by 6 bases; unmatched bases: 8. Germline CDR1 reads SQVTM; CDR2 reads ANQGSEA.

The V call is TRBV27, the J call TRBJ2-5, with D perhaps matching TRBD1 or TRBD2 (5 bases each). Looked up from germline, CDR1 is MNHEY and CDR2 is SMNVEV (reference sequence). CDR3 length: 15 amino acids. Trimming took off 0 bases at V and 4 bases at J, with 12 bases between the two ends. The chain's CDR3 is CASSLSGTQAETQYF. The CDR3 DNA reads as TGTGCCAGCAGTTTATCCGGGACCCAGGCAGAGACCCAGTACTTC.

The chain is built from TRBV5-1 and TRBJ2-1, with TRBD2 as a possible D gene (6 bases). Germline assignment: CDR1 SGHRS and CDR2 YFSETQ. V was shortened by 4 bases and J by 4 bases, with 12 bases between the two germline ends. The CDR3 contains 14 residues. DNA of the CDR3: TGCGCCAGCAGCCGAATGGGGGGTTACAATGAGCAGTTCTTC. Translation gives CASSRMGGYNEQFF. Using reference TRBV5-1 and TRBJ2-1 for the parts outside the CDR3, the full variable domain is KAGVTQTPRYLIKTRGQQVTLSCSPISGHRSVSWYQQTPGQGLQFLFEYFSETQRNKGNFPGRFSGRQFSNSRSEMNVSTLELGDSALYLCASSRMGGYNEQFFGPGTRLTVL.

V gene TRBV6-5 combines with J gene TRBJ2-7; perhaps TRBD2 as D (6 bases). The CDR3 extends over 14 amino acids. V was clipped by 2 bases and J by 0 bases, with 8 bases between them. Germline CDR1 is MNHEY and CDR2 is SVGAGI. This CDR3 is CASSYGGTSYEQYF. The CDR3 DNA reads TGTGCCAGCAGTTACGGCGGGACCTCCTACGAGCAGTACTTC.

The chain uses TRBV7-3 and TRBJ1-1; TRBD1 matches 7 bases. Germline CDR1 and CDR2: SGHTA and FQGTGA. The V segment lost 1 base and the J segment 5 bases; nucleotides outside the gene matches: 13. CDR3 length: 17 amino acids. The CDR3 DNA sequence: TGTGCCAGCAGCTTAAGGGGGAATGCAGGGGGTTTAACTGAAGCTTTCTTT. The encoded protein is CASSLRGNAGGLTEAFF.

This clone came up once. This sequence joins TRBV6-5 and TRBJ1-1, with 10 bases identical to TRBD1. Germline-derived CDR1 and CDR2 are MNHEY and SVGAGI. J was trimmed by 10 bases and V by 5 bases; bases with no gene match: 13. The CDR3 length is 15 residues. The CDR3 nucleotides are TGTGCCAGCAGTCAATTGGGGACAGGGGATTCCAGAGCTTTCTTT. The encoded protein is CASSQLGTGDSRAFF.

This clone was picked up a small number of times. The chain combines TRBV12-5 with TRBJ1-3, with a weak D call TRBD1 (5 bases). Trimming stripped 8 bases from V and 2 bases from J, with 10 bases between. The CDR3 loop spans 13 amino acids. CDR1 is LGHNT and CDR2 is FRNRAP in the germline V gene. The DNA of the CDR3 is TGTGCTAGTCAGGGATTCGCTGGAAACACCATATATTTT. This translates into CASQGFAGNTIYF.

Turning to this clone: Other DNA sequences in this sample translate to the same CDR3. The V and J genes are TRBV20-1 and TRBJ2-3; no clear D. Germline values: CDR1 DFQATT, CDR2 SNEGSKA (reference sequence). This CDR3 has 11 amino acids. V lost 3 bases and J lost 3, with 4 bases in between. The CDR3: CSASRTDTQYF. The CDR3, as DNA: TGCAGTGCTAGCAGGACAGATACGCAGTATTTT.

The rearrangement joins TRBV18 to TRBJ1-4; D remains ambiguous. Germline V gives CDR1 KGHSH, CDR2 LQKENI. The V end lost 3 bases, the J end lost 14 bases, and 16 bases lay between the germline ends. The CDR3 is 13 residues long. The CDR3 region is CASSPGGRSSLFF. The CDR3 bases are TGTGCCAGCTCACCCGGAGGACGGTCTTCTCTGTTTTTT.

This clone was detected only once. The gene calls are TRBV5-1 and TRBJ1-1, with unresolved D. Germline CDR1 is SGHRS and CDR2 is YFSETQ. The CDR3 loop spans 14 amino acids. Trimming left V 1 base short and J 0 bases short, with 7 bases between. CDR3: CASSLNILNTEAFF. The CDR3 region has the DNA TGCGCCAGCAGCTTGAACATACTGAACACTGAAGCTTTCTTT. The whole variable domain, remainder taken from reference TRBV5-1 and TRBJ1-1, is KAGVTQTPRYLIKTRGQQVTLSCSPISGHRSVSWYQQTPGQGLQFLFEYFSETQRNKGNFPGRFSGRQFSNSRSEMNVSTLELGDSALYLCASSLNILNTEAFFGQGTRLTVV.

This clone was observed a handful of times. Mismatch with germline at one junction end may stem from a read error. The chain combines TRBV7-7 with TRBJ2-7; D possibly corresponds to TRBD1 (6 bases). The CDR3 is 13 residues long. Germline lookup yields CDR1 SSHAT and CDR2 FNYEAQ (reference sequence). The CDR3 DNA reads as TGTGCTAGCAGCTCGGGCCAGGGGAACGAGCAGTACTTC. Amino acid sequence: CASSSGQGNEQYF.

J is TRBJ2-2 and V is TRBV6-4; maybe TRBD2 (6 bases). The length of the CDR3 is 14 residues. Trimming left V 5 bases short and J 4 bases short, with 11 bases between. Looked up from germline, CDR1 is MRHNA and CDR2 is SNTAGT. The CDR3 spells CASSTSGRTGELFF. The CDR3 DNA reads TGTGCCAGCAGTACCAGCGGGCGCACCGGGGAGCTGTTTTTT.

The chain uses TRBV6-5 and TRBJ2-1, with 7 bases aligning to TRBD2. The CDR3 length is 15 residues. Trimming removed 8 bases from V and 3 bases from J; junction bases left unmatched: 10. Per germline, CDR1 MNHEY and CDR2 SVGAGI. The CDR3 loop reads CASSRGGPYYNEQFF. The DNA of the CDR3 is TGTGCCAGCTCCCGGGGAGGGCCGTACTACAATGAGCAGTTCTTC.

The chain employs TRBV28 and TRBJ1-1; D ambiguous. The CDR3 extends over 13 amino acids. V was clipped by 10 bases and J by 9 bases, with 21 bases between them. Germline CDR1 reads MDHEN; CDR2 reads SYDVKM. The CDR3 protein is CATYWRRAPKAFF. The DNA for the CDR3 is TGTGCCACCTACTGGCGCCGGGCCCCAAAAGCTTTCTTT.

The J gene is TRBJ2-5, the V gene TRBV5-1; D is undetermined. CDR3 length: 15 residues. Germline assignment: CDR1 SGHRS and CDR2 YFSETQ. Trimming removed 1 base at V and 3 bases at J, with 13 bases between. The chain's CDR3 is CASSLNPVTEETQYF. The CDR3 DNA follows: TGCGCCAGCAGCTTGAACCCCGTGACGGAAGAGACCCAGTACTTC.

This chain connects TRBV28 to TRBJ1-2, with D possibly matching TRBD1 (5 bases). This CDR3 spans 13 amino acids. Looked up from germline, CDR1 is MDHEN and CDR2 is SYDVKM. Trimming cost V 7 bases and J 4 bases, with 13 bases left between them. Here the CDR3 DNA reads TGTGCCAGCACCCTTAGGGGAGGCTATGGCTACACCTTC. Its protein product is CASTLRGGYGYTF.

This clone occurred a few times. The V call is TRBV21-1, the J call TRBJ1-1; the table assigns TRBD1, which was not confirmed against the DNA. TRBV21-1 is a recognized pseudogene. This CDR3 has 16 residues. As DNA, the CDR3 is TGTGCCAGCACCTCTTATCGGACAGCCATGAACACTGAAGCTTTCTTT. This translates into CASTSYRTAMNTEAFF.

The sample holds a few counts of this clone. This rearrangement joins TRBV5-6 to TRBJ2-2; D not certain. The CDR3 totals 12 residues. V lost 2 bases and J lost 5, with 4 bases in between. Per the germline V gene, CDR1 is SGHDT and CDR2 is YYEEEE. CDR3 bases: TGTGCCAGCAGCTTAGCGACCGGGGAGCTGTTTTTT. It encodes CASSLATGELFF. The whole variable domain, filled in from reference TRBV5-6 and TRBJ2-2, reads DAGVTQSPTHLIKTRGQQVTLRCSPKSGHDTVSWYQQALGQGPQFIFQYYEEEERQRGNFPDRFSGHQFPNYSSELNVNALLLGDSALYLCASSLATGELFFGEGSRLTVL.

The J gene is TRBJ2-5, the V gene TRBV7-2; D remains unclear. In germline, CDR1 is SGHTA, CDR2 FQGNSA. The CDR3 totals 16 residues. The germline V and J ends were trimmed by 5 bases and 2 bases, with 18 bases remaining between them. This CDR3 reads CASSPVIGLGQETQYF. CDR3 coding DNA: TGTGCCAGCAGCCCCGTAATTGGTCTAGGGCAAGAGACCCAGTACTTC.

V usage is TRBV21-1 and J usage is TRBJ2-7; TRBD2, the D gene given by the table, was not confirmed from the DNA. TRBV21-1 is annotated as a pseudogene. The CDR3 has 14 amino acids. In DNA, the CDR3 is TGTGCCAGCAGCAGGGCGGGAGAAACCTACGAGCAGTACTTC. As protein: CASSRAGETYEQYF.

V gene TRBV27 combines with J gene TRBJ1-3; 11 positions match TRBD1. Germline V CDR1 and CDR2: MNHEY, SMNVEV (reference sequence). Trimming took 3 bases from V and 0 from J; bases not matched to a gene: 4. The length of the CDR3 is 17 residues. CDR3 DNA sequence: TGTGCCAGCAGTTTGGGACAGGGGGATCTCTCTGGAAACACCATATATTTT. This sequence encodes CASSLGQGDLSGNTIYF.

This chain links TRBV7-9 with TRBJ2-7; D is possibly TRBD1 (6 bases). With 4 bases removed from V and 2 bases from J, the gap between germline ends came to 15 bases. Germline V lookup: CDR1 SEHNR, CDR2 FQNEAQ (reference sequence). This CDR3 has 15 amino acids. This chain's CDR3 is CASSSLLGGTYEQYF. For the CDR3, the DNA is TGTGCCAGCAGCTCCCTTCTAGGGGGTACCTACGAGCAGTACTTC. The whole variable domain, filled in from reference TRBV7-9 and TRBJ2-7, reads DTGVSQNPRHKITKRGQNVTFRCDPISEHNRLYWYRQTLGQGPEFLTYFQNEAQLEKSRLLSDRFSAERPKGSFSTLEIQRTEQGDSAMYLCASSSLLGGTYEQYFGPGTRLTVT.

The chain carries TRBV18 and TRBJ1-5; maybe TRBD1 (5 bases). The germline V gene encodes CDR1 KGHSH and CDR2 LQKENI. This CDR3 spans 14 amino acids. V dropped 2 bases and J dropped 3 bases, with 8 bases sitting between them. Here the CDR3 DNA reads TGTGCCAGCTCACCATCCAGGGTCAATCAGCCCCAGCATTTT. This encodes CASSPSRVNQPQHF.

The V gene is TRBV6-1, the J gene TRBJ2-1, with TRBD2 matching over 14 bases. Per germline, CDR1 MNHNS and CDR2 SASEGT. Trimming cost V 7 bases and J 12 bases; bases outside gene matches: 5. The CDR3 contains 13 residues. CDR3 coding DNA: TGTGCCAGCACGGGACTAGCGGGAGTTGGGCAGTTCTTC. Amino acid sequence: CASTGLAGVGQFF.

CDR3 sequence reads: CASSSEQRAEQYF. The CDR3 coding sequence is TGTGCCAGCAGCTCAGAACAAAGGGCCGAGCAGTACTTC. This chain uses TRBV5-4 with TRBJ2-7; D is uncertain. Germline values: CDR1 SGHNT, CDR2 YYREEE (reference sequence). Trimming stripped 3 bases from V and 6 bases from J, with 13 bases between. CDR3 length: 13 amino acids.

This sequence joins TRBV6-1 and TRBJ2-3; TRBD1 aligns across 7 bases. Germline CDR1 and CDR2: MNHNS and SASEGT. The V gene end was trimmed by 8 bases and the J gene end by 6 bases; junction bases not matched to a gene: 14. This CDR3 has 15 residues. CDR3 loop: CASLRDRVYKDTQYF. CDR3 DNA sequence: TGTGCCAGCCTAAGGGACAGAGTGTATAAGGATACGCAGTATTTT.